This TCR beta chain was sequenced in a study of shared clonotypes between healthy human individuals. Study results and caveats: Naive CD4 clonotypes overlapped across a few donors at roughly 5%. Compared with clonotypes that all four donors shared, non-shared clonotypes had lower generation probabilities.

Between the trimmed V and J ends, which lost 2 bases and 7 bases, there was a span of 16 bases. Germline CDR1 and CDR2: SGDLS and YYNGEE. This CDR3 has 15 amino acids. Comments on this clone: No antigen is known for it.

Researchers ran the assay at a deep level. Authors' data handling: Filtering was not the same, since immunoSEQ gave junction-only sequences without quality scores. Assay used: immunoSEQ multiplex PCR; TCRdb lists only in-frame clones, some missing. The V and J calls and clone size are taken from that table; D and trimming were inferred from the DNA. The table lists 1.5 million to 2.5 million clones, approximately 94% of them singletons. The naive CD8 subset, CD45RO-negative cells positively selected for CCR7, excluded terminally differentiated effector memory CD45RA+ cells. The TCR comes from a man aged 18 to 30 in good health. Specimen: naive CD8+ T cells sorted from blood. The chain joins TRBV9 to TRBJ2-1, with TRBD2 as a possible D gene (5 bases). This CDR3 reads CASSVDFYRGNEQFF. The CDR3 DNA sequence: TGTGCCAGCAGCGTGGACTTTTACCGTGGGAATGAGCAGTTCTTC.